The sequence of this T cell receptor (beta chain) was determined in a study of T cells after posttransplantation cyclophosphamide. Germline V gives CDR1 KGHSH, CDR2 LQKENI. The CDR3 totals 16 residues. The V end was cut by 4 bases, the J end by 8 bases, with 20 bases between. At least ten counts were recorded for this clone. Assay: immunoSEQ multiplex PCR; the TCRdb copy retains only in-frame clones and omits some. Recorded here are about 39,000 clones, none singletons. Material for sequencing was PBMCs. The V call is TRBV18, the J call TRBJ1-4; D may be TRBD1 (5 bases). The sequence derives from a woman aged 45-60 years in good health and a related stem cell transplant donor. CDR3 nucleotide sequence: TGTGCCAGCTCACGATCAACAGGTATTGATGCGGAAAAACTGTTTTTT. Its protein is CASSRSTGIDAEKLFF.